Listed here are 5 T cell receptor beta chains from one sample, sequenced in a study of human T cells and chemical hapten exposure. TCRdb recomputed calls from the RACE reads with MiXCR, one row per CDR3 protein. The profile shows over 300,000 distinct CDR3 sequences, about 5.1% of them singletons. Stated time point: pre-sensitization, week 0. Treatment defined: therapeutic diphenylcyclopropenone sensitization with weekly scalp DPC. The sequenced sample was whole blood, obtained in connection with sensitization to the hapten diphenylcyclopropenone (DPC). Receptors were obtained from a woman between 50 and 59 years old with alopecia areata. Some clones in this sample may be carry-over from other donors' samples.

This chain connects TRBV7-8 to TRBJ2-2; weak D call: TRBD2 (7 bases). This CDR3 has 18 amino acids. V shed 1 base and J shed 6 bases, with 21 bases lying between them. Germline V gives CDR1 SGHVS, CDR2 FQNEAQ. DNA for the CDR3: TGTGCCAGCAGCTTAGGAACGCTTGGTCCGGGGGGCGCCGGGGAGCTGTTTTTT. Amino acids: CASSLGTLGPGGAGELFF.

This clonotype was seen repeatedly, ten times or more. This chain joins TRBV5-1 and TRBJ2-2; 8 nucleotides match TRBD1. J was trimmed by 1 base and V by 2 bases; bases with no gene match: 4. CDR1 and CDR2 from the germline V gene are SGHRS and YFSETQ. The CDR3 runs 16 residues. As DNA, the CDR3 is TGCGCCAGCAGCTTCAGGACAGGGTTGAACACCGGGGAGCTGTTTTTT. Translating it yields CASSFRTGLNTGELFF.

This clonotype has only a few counts. CDR3 sequence reads: CSARGSGGLSSYEQYF. The CDR3 DNA reads as TGCAGTGCTAGAGGGTCTGGGGGCCTGTCCTCCTACGAGCAGTACTTC. This chain links TRBV20-1 with TRBJ2-7; maybe TRBD1 (6 bases). V shed 1 base and J shed 0 bases, with 16 bases lying between them. The CDR3 extends over 16 amino acids. CDR1 is DFQATT, CDR2 SNEGSKA, per germline (reference sequence).

This clonotype was picked up many times. This chain uses TRBV29-1 with TRBJ2-7; 7 bases match TRBD1. The CDR3 length is 12 residues. Germline V gives CDR1 SQVTM, CDR2 ANQGSEA. V shed 4 bases and J 3 bases; nucleotides not matched to a gene: 3. The CDR3 loop is CSVGRQGYEQYF. The CDR3 DNA reads TGCAGCGTTGGACGACAGGGCTACGAGCAGTACTTC.

This clonotype was recorded at least ten times. The genes are TRBV7-9 and TRBJ2-3, with D unresolved. V was pared by 5 bases and J by 6 bases, with 9 bases between. The CDR3 extends over 12 amino acids. Germline values: CDR1 SEHNR, CDR2 FQNEAQ (reference sequence). In nucleotides, the CDR3 is TGTGCCAGCAGCCCGCCCCCCGATACGCAGTATTTT. It codes for CASSPPPDTQYF.